The 6 T cell receptor beta chains below were found in one sample sequenced in a study of T-cell reconstitution after alpha-beta-depleted transplantation in children (dated by TCRdb to 2015 to 2016). What the treatment or condition label conveys for this sample: allogeneic hematopoietic cell transplantation with graft depleted of TCRalphabeta T cells and CD19 B cells. The library was produced with PCR. Sequencing was carried out with an Illumina HiSeq 2500. TCR library preparation used molecular barcoding, with unique molecular identifiers applied to normalize quantification of the TCRbeta repertoire. Using fastp at Q25 and MiXCR, TCRdb reprocessed the public reads and kept productive beta chains. Rows merge per CDR3 protein into single entries with the most common DNA and genes. The sample has just over 950,000 distinct CDR3 sequences on record, around 30% of them singletons. The ten largest make up about 28% of the sample.

The sample here was PBMCs, mostly from graft donor cells, taken 360 days after TCRalphabeta/CD19-depleted stem cell transplant. All receptors derive from a boy under two years old who had a stem cell transplant for SCID, so the T cells may come from the graft donor.

The sample holds a few counts of this clonotype. V and J are TRBV5-1 and TRBJ2-2; the match to TRBD2 covers 9 bases. There are 16 residues in the CDR3. From germline, CDR1 is SGHRS and CDR2 YFSETQ. The V gene end was trimmed by 1 base and the J gene end by 7 bases; junction bases not matched to a gene: 8. The CDR3 region is CASSLQMSGGLGELFF. As DNA, the CDR3 is TGCGCCAGCAGCTTGCAGATGAGCGGGGGGCTCGGGGAGCTGTTTTTT.

This clonotype was seen only a few times. The V gene is TRBV5-1, the J gene TRBJ2-2; D unresolved. The germline V gene has CDR1 SGHRS and CDR2 YFSETQ. The CDR3 length is 13 residues. The germline V and J ends were trimmed by 0 bases and 8 bases, with 8 bases remaining between them. As DNA, the CDR3 is TGCGCCAGCAGCTTGGACCCAATAGGGGAGCTGTTTTTT. Protein sequence: CASSLDPIGELFF.

This clonotype was found once. The chain carries TRBV5-1 and TRBJ1-1; TRBD1 matches 9 bases. Germline values: CDR1 SGHRS, CDR2 YFSETQ. The CDR3 is made up of 11 amino acids. Losses at the gene ends were 3 bases for V and 11 bases for J; bases not matched to a gene: 2. The CDR3 here is CASSSDRGAFF. The CDR3 nucleotides are TGCGCCAGCAGCTCCGACAGGGGGGCTTTCTTT.

This clonotype was seen more than once but under ten times. The rearrangement uses TRBV20-1 and TRBJ2-7; 13 bases align to TRBD2. Trimming removed 6 bases from V and 3 bases from J; junction bases left unmatched: 11. The CDR3 sequence is 16 residues long. Germline V CDR1 and CDR2: DFQATT, SNEGSKA (reference sequence). The CDR3: CSAPLAGGPTNYEQYF. CDR3 bases: TGCAGTGCCCCACTAGCGGGGGGGCCCACGAACTACGAGCAGTACTTC.

This clonotype was seen more than once but under ten times. The rearrangement links TRBV4-1 to TRBJ2-1, with 14 bases matching TRBD2. The CDR3 is 20 amino acids. The germline V gene encodes CDR1 MGHRA and CDR2 YSYEKL. J lost 4 bases, V lost 3 bases, and 14 bases had no gene match. The CDR3 region is CASSQKTLTSGGAVYNEQFF. CDR3 coding DNA: TGCGCCAGCAGCCAGAAGACCCTGACTAGCGGGGGGGCCGTTTACAATGAGCAGTTCTTC.

This chain links TRBV5-6 with TRBJ2-7; D is unclear. The CDR3 loop spans 14 amino acids. CDR1 and CDR2 from the germline V gene are SGHDT and YYEEEE. Trimming took off 5 bases at V and 6 bases at J, with 18 bases between the two ends. The CDR3 loop reads CASRRAVSPGEQYF. DNA for the CDR3: TGTGCCAGCAGACGGGCCGTAAGTCCCGGCGAGCAGTACTTC. The variable domain in full, completed from reference TRBV5-6 and TRBJ2-7, reads DAGVTQSPTHLIKTRGQQVTLRCSPKSGHDTVSWYQQALGQGPQFIFQYYEEEERQRGNFPDRFSGHQFPNYSSELNVNALLLGDSALYLCASRRAVSPGEQYFGPGTRLTVT.